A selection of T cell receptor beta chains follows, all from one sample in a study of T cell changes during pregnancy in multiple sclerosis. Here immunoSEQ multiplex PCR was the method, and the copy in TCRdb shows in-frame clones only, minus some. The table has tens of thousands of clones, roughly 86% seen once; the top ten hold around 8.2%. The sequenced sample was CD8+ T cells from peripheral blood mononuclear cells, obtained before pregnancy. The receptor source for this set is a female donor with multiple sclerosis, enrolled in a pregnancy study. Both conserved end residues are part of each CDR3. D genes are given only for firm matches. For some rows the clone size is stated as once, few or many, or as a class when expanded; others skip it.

CDR3: CASSSLWGLSTDTQYF; DNA: TGTGCCAGCAGCTCCCTCTGGGGCTTGTCTACAGATACGCAGTATTTT; length: 16; D: .; J: TRBJ2-3; size: .; V: TRBV7-9
CDR3: CATRDRLNYGYTF; DNA: TGTGCCACCCGGGACAGGCTAAACTATGGCTACACCTTC; length: 13; D: TRBD1; J: TRBJ1-2; size: .; V: TRBV7-9
CDR3: CASSGSSGGANEQFF; DNA: TGTGCCAGCAGTGGATCTAGCGGGGGGGCCAATGAGCAGTTCTTC; length: 15; D: TRBD2; J: TRBJ2-1; size: .; V: TRBV6-4
CDR3: CASSMGQAYEQYF; DNA: TGTGCCAGCAGCATGGGACAGGCCTACGAGCAGTACTTC; length: 13; D: TRBD1; J: TRBJ2-7; size: .; V: TRBV7-3
CDR3: CASSSPGTSGSPSYNEQFF; DNA: TGTGCCAGCAGTTCCCCCGGGACTAGCGGGAGCCCTTCCTACAATGAGCAGTTCTTC; length: 19; D: TRBD2; J: TRBJ2-1; size: .; V: TRBV28
CDR3: CASSSGLGADTQYF; DNA: TGTGCCAGCAGCTCGGGACTAGGGGCAGATACGCAGTATTTT; length: 14; D: TRBD2; J: TRBJ2-3; size: many; V: TRBV7-3
CDR3: CACSRARSQPQHF; DNA: TGTGCCTGCTCAAGAGCGCGGAGTCAGCCCCAGCATTTT; length: 13; D: .; J: TRBJ1-5; size: .; V: TRBV6-5
CDR3: CASSPTGLDEQYF; DNA: TGTGCCAGCAGCCCAACAGGGTTGGACGAGCAGTACTTC; length: 13; D: .; J: TRBJ2-7; size: .; V: TRBV7-3
CDR3: CASSSIAGGTDTQYF; DNA: TGTGCCAGCAGCAGTATAGCGGGAGGCACAGATACACAGTATTTT; length: 15; D: TRBD2; J: TRBJ2-3; size: .; V: TRBV5-6
CDR3: CASRLAGGINEQFF; DNA: TGTGCCAGCAGACTAGCGGGGGGTATCAATGAGCAGTTCTTC; length: 14; D: TRBD2; J: TRBJ2-1; size: .; V: TRBV13
CDR3: CASSWPRDSSLTSYGYTF; DNA: TGCGCCAGCAGCTGGCCGCGGGACAGTTCCCTAACTAGCTATGGCTACACCTTC; length: 18; D: TRBD1; J: TRBJ1-2; size: .; V: TRBV23-1
CDR3: CASRDTSGGSDTQYF; DNA: TGTGCCAGCAGGGATACTAGCGGGGGGTCTGATACGCAGTATTTT; length: 15; D: TRBD2; J: TRBJ2-3; size: .; V: TRBV11-3
CDR3: CASSHRSSGDTDTQYF; DNA: TGTGCCAGCAGCCATCGGTCGTCGGGAGACACAGATACGCAGTATTTT; length: 16; D: .; J: TRBJ2-3; size: .; V: TRBV4-2
CDR3: CASSQDRTSPKNIQYF; DNA: TGCGCCAGCAGCCAAGATCGGACTAGCCCCAAAAACATTCAGTACTTC; length: 16; D: TRBD2; J: TRBJ2-4; size: once; V: TRBV4-3
CDR3: CASRGTFYTGELFF; DNA: TGTGCCAGCAGGGGGACTTTTTACACCGGGGAGCTGTTTTTT; length: 14; D: .; J: TRBJ2-2; size: .; V: TRBV6-6
CDR3: CASSLETVMGTEAFF; DNA: TGTGCCAGCAGCTTAGAGACAGTTATGGGAACTGAAGCTTTCTTT; length: 15; D: .; J: TRBJ1-1; size: few; V: TRBV13
CDR3: CASSQQRGPGVTQYF; DNA: TGCGCCAGCAGCCAACAGAGGGGGCCAGGGGTAACCCAGTACTTC; length: 15; D: TRBD1; J: TRBJ2-5; size: .; V: TRBV4-1
CDR3: CASSYTGDREPQHF; DNA: TGTGCCAGCAGTTATACGGGGGACCGGGAGCCCCAGCATTTT; length: 14; D: .; J: TRBJ1-5; size: .; V: TRBV2
CDR3: CATHPHRNTEAFF; DNA: TGTGCCACCCACCCTCACAGGAACACTGAAGCTTTCTTT; length: 13; D: .; J: TRBJ1-1; size: .; V: TRBV6-5
CDR3: CASSPPRSGEQYF; DNA: TGTGCCAGCAGTCCCCCGCGGAGCGGCGAGCAGTACTTC; length: 13; D: .; J: TRBJ2-7; size: .; V: TRBV7-9
CDR3: CASRATGDFNHEQYF; DNA: TGTGCCAGCAGGGCCACAGGGGACTTCAACCACGAGCAGTACTTC; length: 15; D: .; J: TRBJ2-7; size: .; V: TRBV11-3
CDR3: CASSIILAGGQETQYF; DNA: TGTGCCAGTAGTATAATACTAGCGGGGGGACAAGAGACCCAGTACTTC; length: 16; D: TRBD2; J: TRBJ2-5; size: .; V: TRBV19
CDR3: CASSLSQGNYEQYF; DNA: TGTGCCAGCAGCTTATCACAGGGAAACTACGAGCAGTACTTC; length: 14; D: .; J: TRBJ2-7; size: once; V: TRBV7-9
CDR3: CASSTQADTQYF; DNA: TGTGCCAGCAGCACCCAGGCAGATACGCAGTATTTT; length: 12; D: .; J: TRBJ2-3; size: once; V: TRBV9
CDR3: CASRLTSVDSYEQYF; DNA: TGTGCCAGCAGACTCACTAGCGTTGACTCCTACGAGCAGTACTTC; length: 15; D: TRBD2; J: TRBJ2-7; size: .; V: TRBV2
CDR3: CASSLTSGYYEQYF; DNA: TGTGCCAGCAGCCTGACTAGCGGATACTACGAGCAGTACTTC; length: 14; D: TRBD2; J: TRBJ2-7; size: .; V: TRBV6-5